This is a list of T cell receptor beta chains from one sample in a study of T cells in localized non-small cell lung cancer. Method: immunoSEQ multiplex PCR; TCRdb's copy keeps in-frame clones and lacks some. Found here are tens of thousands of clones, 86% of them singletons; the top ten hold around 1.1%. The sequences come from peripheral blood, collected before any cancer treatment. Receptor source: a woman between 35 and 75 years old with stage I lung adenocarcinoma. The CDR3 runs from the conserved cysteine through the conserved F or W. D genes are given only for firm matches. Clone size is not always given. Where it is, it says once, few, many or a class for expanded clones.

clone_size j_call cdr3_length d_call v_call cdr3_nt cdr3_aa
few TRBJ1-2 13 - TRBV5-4 TGTGCCAGCAGCTTGGTCGGGGCGTATGGCTACACCTTC CASSLVGAYGYTF
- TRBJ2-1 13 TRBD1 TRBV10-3 TGTGCCATCGAGGACAGGGTGAAAAATGAGCAGTTCTTC CAIEDRVKNEQFF
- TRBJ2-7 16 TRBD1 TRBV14 TGTGCCAGCAGCCAACTGACAGGGGCCCGACTCCACGAGCAGTACTTC CASSQLTGARLHEQYF
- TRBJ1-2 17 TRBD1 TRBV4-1 TGCGCCAGCAGCCAAAAAGGAGGGACAGGGGTTTTGGACGGCTACACCTTC CASSQKGGTGVLDGYTF
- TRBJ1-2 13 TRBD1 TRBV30 TGTGCCTGGAGTCTAAACCGGGACAGCTCATCCTCCTTC CAWSLNRDSSSSF
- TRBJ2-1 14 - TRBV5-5 TGTGCCAGCAGCTTGGCAGTGCAGGCGGGGCCCCAGTTCTTC CASSLAVQAGPQFF
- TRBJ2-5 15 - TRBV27 TGTGCCAGCAGTCCCCGAGGGGGGGAACAAGAGACCCAGTACTTC CASSPRGGEQETQYF
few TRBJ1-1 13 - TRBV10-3 TGTGCCATCAGTGAAATTGTGGGCACTGAAGCTTTCTTT CAISEIVGTEAFF
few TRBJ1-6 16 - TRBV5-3 TGTGCCAGAAGCTTGGGCGGGCGGACGAACAATTCACCCCTCCACTTT CARSLGGRTNNSPLHF
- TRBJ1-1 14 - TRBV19 TGTGCCAGTAGTATACGGGGTGGCCGACCGGAAGCTTTCTTT CASSIRGGRPEAFF
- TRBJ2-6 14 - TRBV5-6 TGTGCCTGCGGGGATAGCAGTGGGGCCAACGTCCTGACTTTC CACGDSSGANVLTF
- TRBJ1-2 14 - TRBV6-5 TGTGCCAGCAGTTATAAGGGTCAGGGGAACGGCTACACCTTC CASSYKGQGNGYTF
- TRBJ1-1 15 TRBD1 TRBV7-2 TGTGCCAGCAGCTTAGGCCTCAGGGGGGGCACTGAAGCTTTCTTT CASSLGLRGGTEAFF
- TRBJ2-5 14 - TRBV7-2 TGTGCCAGCAGACCTAGCCGCACCGAAGGGACCCAGTACTTC CASRPSRTEGTQYF
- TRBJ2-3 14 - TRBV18 TGTGCCAGCTCACCACTGTCCCCGACGGATACGCAGTATTTT CASSPLSPTDTQYF
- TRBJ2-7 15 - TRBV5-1 TGCGCCAGCAGCCGTTTGACAGGTTCACCCTACGAGCAGTACTTC CASSRLTGSPYEQYF
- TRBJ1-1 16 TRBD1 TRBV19 TGTGCCAGTAAGACTGGGACAGGGAAGGTGGGCACTGAAGCTTTCTTT CASKTGTGKVGTEAFF
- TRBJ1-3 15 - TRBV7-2 TGTGCCAGCAGCCAGGTGGGGAGTAGAAGAAACACCATATATTTT CASSQVGSRRNTIYF
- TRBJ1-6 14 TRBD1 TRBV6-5 TGTGCCAGCAGTAAAGGACAGGGGAATTCACCCCTCCACTTT CASSKGQGNSPLHF
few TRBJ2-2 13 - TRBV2 TGTGCCACCGCAGGACTGAACACCGGGGAGCTGTTTTTT CATAGLNTGELFF
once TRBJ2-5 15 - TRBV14 TGTGCCAGCAGCCAACCCAAGGGGGTACAAGAGACCCAGTACTTC CASSQPKGVQETQYF
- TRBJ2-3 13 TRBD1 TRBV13 TGTGCCAGCAGATCCAGGGGGAGAGATACGCAGTATTTT CASRSRGRDTQYF
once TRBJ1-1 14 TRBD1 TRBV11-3 TGTGCCAGCAGCACGGGACAGGTGAACACTGAAGCTTTCTTT CASSTGQVNTEAFF
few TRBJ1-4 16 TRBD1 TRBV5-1 TGCGCCAGCAGCCTGGGACAGGGGGCAACTAATGAAAAACTGTTTTTT CASSLGQGATNEKLFF
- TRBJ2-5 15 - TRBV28 TGTGCCAGCAGTTTCCGGGAAACAGCGAAAGAGACCCAGTACTTC CASSFRETAKETQYF
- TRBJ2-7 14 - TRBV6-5 TGTGCCAGCAGTTACTCTCCTAGAGCCTACGAGCAGTACTTC CASSYSPRAYEQYF
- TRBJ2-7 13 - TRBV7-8 TGTGCCAGCAGCTTAATGGACGTAGGTGAGCAGTACTTC CASSLMDVGEQYF
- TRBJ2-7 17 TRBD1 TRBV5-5 TGTGCCAGCACCCGTTCGCCCTCCGGGACAGCAAGGAGGGAGCAGTACTTC CASTRSPSGTARREQYF
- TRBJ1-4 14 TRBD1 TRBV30 TGTGCCTGGAGTCGGACAGGGAGGGGGGAAAAACTGTTTTTT CAWSRTGRGEKLFF